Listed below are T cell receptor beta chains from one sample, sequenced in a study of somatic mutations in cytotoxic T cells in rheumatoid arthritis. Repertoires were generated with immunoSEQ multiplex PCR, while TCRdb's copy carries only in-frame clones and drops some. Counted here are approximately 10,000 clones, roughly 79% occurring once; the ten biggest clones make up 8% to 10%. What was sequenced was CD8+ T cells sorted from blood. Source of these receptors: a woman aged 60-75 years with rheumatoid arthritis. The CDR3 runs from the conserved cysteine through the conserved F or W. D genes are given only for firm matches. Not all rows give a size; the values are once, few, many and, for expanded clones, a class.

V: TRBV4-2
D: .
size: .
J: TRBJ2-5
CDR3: CASSQELGVFQETQYF
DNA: TGTGCCAGCAGCCAAGAGCTAGGGGTTTTCCAAGAGACCCAGTACTTC

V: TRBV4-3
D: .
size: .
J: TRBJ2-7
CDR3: CASSQDRTGAYEQYF
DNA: TGCGCCAGCAGCCAAGATCGTACGGGGGCCTACGAGCAGTACTTC

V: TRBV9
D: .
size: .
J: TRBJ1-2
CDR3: CASSGSGTPGDYGYTF
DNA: TGTGCCAGCAGCGGATCCGGGACACCGGGCGACTATGGCTACACCTTC

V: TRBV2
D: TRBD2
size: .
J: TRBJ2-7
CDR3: CASSEAGTSGFYEQYF
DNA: TGTGCCAGCAGTGAAGCAGGGACTAGCGGATTCTACGAGCAGTACTTC

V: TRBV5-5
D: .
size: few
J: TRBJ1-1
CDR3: CASRPQGRPSEAFF
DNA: TGTGCCAGCAGGCCCCAGGGCAGGCCGTCTGAAGCTTTCTTT

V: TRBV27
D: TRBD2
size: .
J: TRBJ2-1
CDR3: CASSLASGAYNEQFF
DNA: TGTGCCAGCAGTTTGGCTAGCGGGGCCTACAATGAGCAGTTCTTC

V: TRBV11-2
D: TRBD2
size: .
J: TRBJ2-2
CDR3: CASSLDGGLAVTGELFF
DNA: TGTGCCAGCAGCTTAGATGGGGGACTAGCGGTAACCGGGGAGCTGTTTTTT

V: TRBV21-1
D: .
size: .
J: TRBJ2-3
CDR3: CASSERSRLAGAGSTDTQYF
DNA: TGTGCCAGCAGCGAGAGAAGTCGGCTAGCGGGAGCGGGGAGCACAGATACGCAGTATTTT

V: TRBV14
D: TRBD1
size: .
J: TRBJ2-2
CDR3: CASSHVGQGNANTGELFF
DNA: TGTGCCAGCAGCCATGTCGGACAGGGAAACGCGAACACCGGGGAGCTGTTTTTT

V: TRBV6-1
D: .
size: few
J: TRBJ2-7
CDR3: CASELAYEQYF
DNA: TGTGCCAGCGAACTAGCCTACGAGCAGTACTTC

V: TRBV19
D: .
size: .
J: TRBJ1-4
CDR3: CASLRGTKSEKLFF
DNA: TGTGCCTCCCTACGCGGCACGAAGAGTGAAAAACTGTTTTTT

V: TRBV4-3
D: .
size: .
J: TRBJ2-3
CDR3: CASSQDGGSTDTQYF
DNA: TGCGCCAGCAGCCAAGATGGCGGCAGCACAGATACGCAGTATTTT

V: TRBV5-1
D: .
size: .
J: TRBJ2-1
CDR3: CASTHSPLQGNEQFF
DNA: TGCGCCAGCACTCATTCACCCCTACAGGGCAATGAGCAGTTCTTC

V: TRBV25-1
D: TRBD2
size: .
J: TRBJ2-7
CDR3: CASSEWYKREFSDEQYF
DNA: TGTGCCAGCAGTGAATGGTACAAGCGGGAGTTCTCCGACGAGCAGTACTTC

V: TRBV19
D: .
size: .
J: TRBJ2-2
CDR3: CASSTRTGELFF
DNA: TGTGCCAGTAGTACGCGAACCGGGGAGCTGTTTTTT

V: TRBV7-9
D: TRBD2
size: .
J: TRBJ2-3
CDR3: CASSFSGGGRAPTDTQYF
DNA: TGTGCCAGCAGCTTTTCGGGAGGCGGGAGGGCCCCCACAGATACGCAGTATTTT

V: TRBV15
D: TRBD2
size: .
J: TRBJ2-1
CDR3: CATSLAAYNEQFF
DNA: TGTGCCACCTCTCTAGCGGCCTACAATGAGCAGTTCTTC

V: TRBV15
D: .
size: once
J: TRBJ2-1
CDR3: CATSTDRSLYNEQFF
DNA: TGTGCCACCAGCACCGACAGGTCTCTCTACAATGAGCAGTTCTTC

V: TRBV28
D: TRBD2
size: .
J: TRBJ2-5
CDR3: CASSWGVGGETQYF
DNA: TGTGCCAGCAGTTGGGGAGTGGGAGGGGAGACCCAGTACTTC

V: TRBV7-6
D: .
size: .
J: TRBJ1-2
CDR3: CASSILVDSHGYTF
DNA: TGTGCCAGCAGCATATTGGTGGACAGTCATGGCTACACCTTC

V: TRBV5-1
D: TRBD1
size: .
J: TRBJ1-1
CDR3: CASSLVEGARGTEAFF
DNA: TGCGCCAGCAGCTTGGTCGAGGGGGCGCGCGGAACTGAAGCTTTCTTT

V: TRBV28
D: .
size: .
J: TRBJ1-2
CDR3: CASSKIRQPIYGYTF
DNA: TGTGCCAGCAGTAAAATAAGACAGCCTATCTATGGCTACACCTTC

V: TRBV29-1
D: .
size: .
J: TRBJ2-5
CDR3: CSVSGSQETQYF
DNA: TGCAGCGTGAGCGGGTCCCAAGAGACCCAGTACTTC

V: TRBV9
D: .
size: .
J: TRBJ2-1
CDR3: CASSVDRSPWDEQFF
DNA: TGTGCCAGCAGCGTGGACAGAAGTCCTTGGGATGAGCAGTTCTTC

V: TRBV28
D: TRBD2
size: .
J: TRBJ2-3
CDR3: CASSPGLAGKSDTQYF
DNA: TGTGCCAGCAGTCCCGGACTAGCGGGAAAATCAGATACGCAGTATTTT

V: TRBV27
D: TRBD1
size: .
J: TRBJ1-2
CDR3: CASSTLGQSDYGYTF
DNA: TGTGCCAGCTCGACCTTGGGACAGTCGGACTATGGCTACACCTTC

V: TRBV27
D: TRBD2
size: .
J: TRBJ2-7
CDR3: CASTPGTPSGASSYEQYF
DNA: TGTGCCAGCACCCCAGGGACCCCTAGCGGGGCCAGCTCCTACGAGCAGTACTTC